Each of the 25 T cell receptor beta chains below was sequenced from the same sample in a study of T cells in Graves' hyperthyroidism and ophthalmopathy. The CDR3 regions of TCR beta were amplified from RNA transcripts. Researchers ran a first-round RT-PCR on the TCR CDR3 using the HTBI primer set. One entry per CDR3 protein, called by TCRdb with MiXCR from the multiplex PCR reads. Of about 280,000 distinct CDR3 sequences in the sample, less than 30% were seen once. What was sequenced was blood. The receptor source for this set is a man between 40 and 49 years old with Graves' hyperthyroidism that later progressed to Graves' ophthalmopathy.

This clonotype was seen repeatedly, ten times or more. The chain is built from TRBV20-1 and TRBJ1-2, with TRBD1 identical over 10 bases. This CDR3 region has 14 residues. The germline CDR1 and CDR2 sequences are DFQATT and SNEGSKA (reference sequence). The V gene end was trimmed by 3 bases and the J gene end by 5 bases; junction bases not matched to a gene: 6. CDR3: CSARSGDRGYGYTF. CDR3 DNA: TGCAGTGCTAGGTCAGGGGACAGGGGATATGGCTACACCTTC.

This clonotype was observed many times. The chain carries TRBV30 and TRBJ2-3, with TRBD2 as a possible D gene (5 bases). V was trimmed by 3 bases and J by 2 bases, leaving 9 bases between them. This CDR3 is 13 amino acids long. Germline V CDR1 and CDR2: GTSNPN, SVGIG (reference sequence). CDR3 DNA sequence: TGTGCCTGGAGCCCAGGACTCACAGATACGCAGTATTTT. Translation: CAWSPGLTDTQYF.

This clonotype was counted at least ten times. The V and J genes are TRBV6-5 and TRBJ1-3, with TRBD1 matching 8 bases. With V trimmed by 8 bases and J by 4 bases, 4 bases remained unmatched. CDR3 length equals 13 residues. Germline CDR1 is MNHEY and CDR2 is SVGAGI. The DNA for the CDR3 is TGTGCCAGCGACAGGGGCGACGGAAACACCATATATTTT. As protein: CASDRGDGNTIYF.

This clonotype was counted a few times. The chain joins TRBV12-5 to TRBJ2-5; D is possibly TRBD1 or TRBD2 (5 bases each). The CDR3 length is 13 residues. Germline CDR1 reads LGHNT; CDR2 reads FRNRAP. Deletions cut 2 bases from V and 5 bases from J, with 9 bases between. CDR3 DNA sequence: TGTGCTAGTGGTTTGTTGGGGGACGAGACCCAGTACTTC. Its protein is CASGLLGDETQYF.

This clonotype was picked up many times. V is TRBV4-1 and J is TRBJ2-7; 13 positions agree with TRBD2. Germline CDR1 is MGHRA and CDR2 is YSYEKL. Losses at the gene ends were 0 bases for V and 2 bases for J; bases not matched to a gene: 4. The CDR3 has 17 amino acids. The CDR3 sequence is CASSQDPLAGGAYEQYF. The CDR3, as DNA: TGCGCCAGCAGCCAAGATCCACTAGCGGGAGGGGCCTACGAGCAGTACTTC.

This clonotype was counted ten times or more. J is TRBJ2-7 and V is TRBV11-2, with a possible D match to TRBD2 (5 bases). V gave up 3 bases and J gave up 2 bases, with 17 bases separating them. Germline assignment: CDR1 SGHAT and CDR2 FQNNGV. The CDR3 has 16 residues. The DNA of the CDR3 is TGTGCCAGCAGCTTGAAAGCGGTGTGGGCCACCTACGAGCAGTACTTC. Its protein is CASSLKAVWATYEQYF. Drawing the rest from reference TRBV11-2 and TRBJ2-7, the complete variable domain is EAGVAQSPRYKIIEKRQSVAFWCNPISGHATLYWYQQILGQGPKLLIQFQNNGVVDDSQLPKDRFSAERLKGVDSTLKIQPAKLEDSAVYLCASSLKAVWATYEQYFGPGTRLTVT.

This clonotype was counted many times. The chain uses TRBV30 and TRBJ1-2; D is unclear. There are 11 residues in the CDR3. The V end lost 3 bases, the J end lost 5 bases, and 7 bases lay between the germline ends. Looked up from germline, CDR1 is GTSNPN and CDR2 is SVGIG (reference sequence). The CDR3 reads CAWSDRYGYTF. The CDR3 nucleotides read TGTGCCTGGAGCGACCGGTATGGCTACACCTTC.

This clonotype was found many times. This chain links TRBV3-1 with TRBJ2-2; a weak D match, TRBD2 (6 bases). CDR3 length: 13 residues. The V gene's germline CDR1 is LGHDT and CDR2 YNNKEL (reference sequence). Trimming shortened V by 1 base and J by 9 bases, and 9 bases separated the two germline ends. CDR3 loop: CASSQGRGRELFF. The CDR3 DNA is TGTGCCAGCAGCCAAGGTCGCGGGAGGGAGCTGTTTTTT. Together with reference TRBV3-1 and TRBJ2-2, the CDR3 gives the full variable domain: DTAVSQTPKYLVTQMGNDKSIKCEQNLGHDTMYWYKQDSKKFLKIMFSYNNKELIINETVPNRFSPKSPDKAHLNLHINSLELGDSAVYFCASSQGRGRELFFGEGSRLTVL.

In this sample, this clonotype turned up many times. This sequence joins TRBV12-3 or TRBV12-4 and TRBJ1-2; no clear D. The ends were cut back, 8 bases at V and 0 bases at J, with 10 bases in the middle. CDR3 size: 13 residues. CDR3 amino acids: CASSTPANYGYTF. The CDR3 coding sequence is TGTGCCAGCTCCACCCCCGCTAACTATGGCTACACCTTC.

This clonotype was seen at least ten times. V is TRBV2 and J is TRBJ1-5; D remains ambiguous. The CDR3 is 16 residues long. With 0 bases removed from V and 3 bases from J, the gap between germline ends came to 12 bases. From germline, CDR1 is SNHLY and CDR2 FYNNEI. The CDR3 region has the DNA TGTGCCAGCAGTGAAGCGCTGTGGTCGCTCAATCAGCCCCAGCATTTT. It is translated as CASSEALWSLNQPQHF.

This clonotype has at least ten counts. The J gene is TRBJ2-5, the V gene TRBV28, with TRBD1 matching 10 bases. V gave up 2 bases and J gave up 3 bases; unmatched junction bases: 9. The CDR3 runs 17 residues. Germline V lookup: CDR1 MDHEN, CDR2 SYDVKM. The CDR3 DNA follows: TGTGCCAGCAGTTTAAGGGGACAGGGGTGGGGTAAAGAGACCCAGTACTTC. Protein product: CASSLRGQGWGKETQYF.

The chain uses TRBV10-3 and TRBJ1-1; D remains ambiguous. V dropped 11 bases and J dropped 0 bases, with 13 bases sitting between them. Germline V gives CDR1 ENHRY, CDR2 SYGVKD. The length of the CDR3 is 13 residues. The CDR3 spells CASATGMNTEAFF. CDR3 in DNA: TGTGCCTCTGCGACCGGAATGAACACTGAAGCTTTCTTT.

This clonotype was seen at least ten times. The chain employs TRBV9 and TRBJ1-1; D possibly corresponds to TRBD1 (6 bases). Between the trimmed V and J ends, which lost 1 base and 4 bases, there was a span of 17 bases. CDR1 is SGDLS and CDR2 is YYNGEE in the germline V gene. The CDR3 runs 16 residues. As DNA, the CDR3 is TGTGCCAGCAGCGTACAGACGGGGGCTGGGGGCACTGAAGCTTTCTTT. The encoded protein is CASSVQTGAGGTEAFF.

The table lists this clonotype with many counts. This chain connects TRBV24-1 to TRBJ2-7; D is unclear. Trimming stripped 4 bases from V and 3 bases from J, with 9 bases between. The CDR3 runs 13 residues. The germline gives CDR1 KGHDR, CDR2 SFDVKD. The CDR3 sequence is CATSDRSNYEQYF. CDR3 sequence (DNA): TGTGCCACCAGTGACAGGAGTAACTACGAGCAGTACTTC.

Ten or more counts support this clonotype. This chain joins TRBV24-1 and TRBJ2-2; TRBD1 aligns across 10 bases. Losses at the gene ends were 2 bases for V and 6 bases for J; bases not matched to a gene: 5. The CDR3 length is 16 residues. CDR1 and CDR2 (germline): KGHDR, SFDVKD. The chain's CDR3 is CATSDSGTGVSGELFF. The CDR3 bases are TGTGCCACCAGTGATTCCGGGACAGGGGTTTCCGGGGAGCTGTTTTTT.

The chain uses TRBV5-1 and TRBJ2-3; 8 bases align to TRBD1. This CDR3 comprises 15 residues. Trimming cost V 4 bases and J 0 bases; bases outside gene matches: 4. Germline lookup yields CDR1 SGHRS and CDR2 YFSETQ. CDR3: CASSGTGGSTDTQYF. CDR3 DNA sequence: TGCGCCAGCAGCGGAACAGGGGGAAGCACAGATACGCAGTATTTT.

This clonotype was recorded at least ten times. This chain links TRBV19 with TRBJ1-1; D remains ambiguous. From germline, CDR1 is LNHDA and CDR2 SQIVND (reference sequence). V was shortened by 6 bases and J by 0 bases, with 11 bases between the two germline ends. This CDR3 has 14 residues. CDR3 residues: CASSPERMNTEAFF. The CDR3 DNA follows: TGTGCCAGTAGCCCAGAAAGGATGAACACTGAAGCTTTCTTT.

This clonotype was counted at least ten times. The CDR3 loop is CASTGVYSNQPQHF. CDR3 in DNA: TGTGCCAGTACCGGGGTGTATAGCAATCAGCCCCAGCATTTT. V is TRBV19 and J is TRBJ1-5; D is ambiguous. V dropped 7 bases and J dropped 0 bases, with 10 bases sitting between them. The CDR3 covers 14 residues. The germline CDR1 and CDR2 sequences are LNHDA and SQIVND (reference sequence).

This clonotype has ten or more counts. The chain joins TRBV19 to TRBJ2-7; D perhaps matches TRBD1 (5 bases). The CDR3 loop spans 13 amino acids. Trimming removed 6 bases from V and 1 base from J, with 10 bases in between. Germline V gene data show CDR1 as LNHDA and CDR2 as SQIVND (reference sequence). The DNA for the CDR3 is TGTGCCAGTAGCCAACAGGAGTCCTACGAGCAGTACTTC. This encodes CASSQQESYEQYF.

The rearrangement links TRBV19 to TRBJ2-5; D gene ambiguous. CDR3 size: 11 residues. Germline lookup yields CDR1 LNHDA and CDR2 SQIVND (reference sequence). In nucleotides, the CDR3 is TGTGCAACCACCTCAGGCGAGACCCAGTACTTC. Amino acids: CATTSGETQYF.

This clonotype was seen ten or more times. The chain recombines TRBV2 with TRBJ2-7, with TRBD2 matching over 13 bases. The junction had 8 bases not matched to a gene; V was cut back by 9 bases and J by 6 bases. The CDR3 extends over 14 amino acids. Germline V CDR1 and CDR2: SNHLY, FYNNEI. The CDR3: CASRTGTSGTEQYF. CDR3 nucleotides: TGTGCCAGTCGAACCGGGACTAGCGGGACCGAGCAGTACTTC.

The chain joins TRBV28 to TRBJ2-7; 8 bases fit TRBD2. Trimming cost V 6 bases and J 6 bases; bases outside gene matches: 7. Germline-derived CDR1 and CDR2 are MDHEN and SYDVKM. This CDR3 is built from 13 residues. The CDR3, as DNA: TGTGCCAGCAGCATTCGGGGGGGGATCGAGCAGTACTTC. The encoded protein is CASSIRGGIEQYF.

This chain links TRBV12-3 or TRBV12-4 with TRBJ2-2; D call uncertain. The germline V and J ends were trimmed by 5 bases and 1 base, with 11 bases remaining between them. This CDR3 is 15 amino acids long. Here the CDR3 reads CASSPSRQNTGELFF. The CDR3 nucleotides are TGTGCCAGCAGTCCCTCCCGACAGAACACCGGGGAGCTGTTTTTT.

This chain joins TRBV9 and TRBJ1-6; D gene uncertain. Germline V gene sequence: CDR1 SGDLS, CDR2 YYNGEE. Deletions cut 4 bases from V and 9 bases from J, with 23 bases between. The CDR3 is 17 residues long. CDR3 sequence reads: CASSLGLPTDPRSPLHF. CDR3 sequence (DNA): TGTGCCAGCAGCCTAGGATTACCCACAGACCCTCGTTCACCCCTCCACTTT.

The V gene is TRBV6-2 or TRBV6-3, the J gene TRBJ2-7, with 7 bases matching TRBD2. V shed 1 base, J shed 7 bases, and the junction held 7 bases outside the gene matches. This CDR3 has 14 residues. In germline, CDR1 is MNHEY, CDR2 SVGEGT. CDR3 protein: CASSYFAGEGEQYF. The CDR3 DNA reads TGTGCCAGCAGTTACTTCGCGGGAGAGGGTGAGCAGTACTTC.